The 2 T cell receptor beta chains below come from one sample, sequenced in a study of T cell changes during pregnancy in multiple sclerosis. Profiled with immunoSEQ multiplex PCR; TCRdb holds only in-frame clones, not every one. Here the sample spans 55,000 to 85,000 clones, about 90% being singletons. Sequencing used peripheral blood, obtained after pregnancy. These receptors came from a female donor with multiple sclerosis, enrolled in a pregnancy study.

The count of this clone is one. The rearrangement uses TRBV15 and TRBJ1-1; 9 bases are shared with TRBD1. Germline trimming cut 3 bases from V and 4 bases from J; bases unmatched to any gene: 6. CDR3 length equals 15 residues. Germline assignment: CDR1 LNHNV and CDR2 YYDKDF (reference sequence). CDR3 in amino acids: CATSRAGTGITEAFF. CDR3 nucleotide sequence: TGTGCCACCAGCAGGGCCGGGACAGGGATCACTGAAGCTTTCTTT.

This chain links TRBV5-6 with TRBJ2-5; TRBD1 aligns across 7 bases. CDR3 length equals 15 residues. After removal of 5 bases from V and 2 bases from J, the junction contained 9 bases not matched to a gene. CDR1 is SGHDT and CDR2 is YYEEEE in the germline V gene. CDR3 loop: CASSRAGGYQETQYF. CDR3 in DNA: TGTGCCAGCAGTAGGGCAGGGGGTTATCAAGAGACCCAGTACTTC. The variable domain in full, completed from reference TRBV5-6 and TRBJ2-5, reads DAGVTQSPTHLIKTRGQQVTLRCSPKSGHDTVSWYQQALGQGPQFIFQYYEEEERQRGNFPDRFSGHQFPNYSSELNVNALLLGDSALYLCASSRAGGYQETQYFGPGTRLLVL.